The 15 T cell receptor beta chains presented below share a single source sample, sequenced in a study of T cells in Graves' hyperthyroidism and ophthalmopathy. Authors of the study amplified TCR beta CDR3 regions from RNA transcripts. An initial round of RT-PCR targeting the TCR CDR3 relied on the HTBI primer set. TCRdb itself ran the multiplex PCR reads through MiXCR, one entry per CDR3 protein. Found here are 300,000 to 450,000 distinct CDR3 sequences, about 18% of them singletons; the top ten hold around a third. Sequenced input: blood. The receptor source for this set is a woman in her 30s with Graves' hyperthyroidism that later progressed to Graves' ophthalmopathy.

Many counts were recorded for this clonotype. The V gene is TRBV30, the J gene TRBJ2-5, with D perhaps TRBD1 (6 bases). Germline V gene sequence: CDR1 GTSNPN, CDR2 SVGIG (reference sequence). V was clipped by 2 bases and J by 7 bases, with 20 bases between them. There are 15 residues in the CDR3. In DNA, the CDR3 is TGTGCCTGGAGTCTGAAGGACAGTATGGGGCGGACCCAGTACTTC. Amino acid sequence: CAWSLKDSMGRTQYF. Filled out from reference TRBV30 and TRBJ2-5, the complete variable domain reads SQTIHQWPATLVQPVGSPLSLECTVEGTSNPNLYWYRQAAGRGLQLLFYSVGIGQISSEVPQNLSASRPQDRQFILSSKKLLLSDSGFYLCAWSLKDSMGRTQYFGPGTRLLVL.

This clonotype has ten or more counts. CDR3 sequence (DNA): TGTGCCAGCAGCCCGGGGGACATCCAAGAGACCCAGTACTTC. Its protein product is CASSPGDIQETQYF. V gene TRBV11-2 combines with J gene TRBJ2-5; D might be TRBD1 or TRBD2, each matching 6 bases. V shed 5 bases and J shed 1 base, with 11 bases lying between them. The CDR3 is 14 amino acids. Germline V lookup: CDR1 SGHAT, CDR2 FQNNGV.

This clonotype showed up many times. The chain couples TRBV3-1 to TRBJ1-4; no firm D call. V lost 5 bases and J lost 7, with 20 bases in between. Germline assignment: CDR1 LGHDT and CDR2 YNNKEL (reference sequence). CDR3 size: 16 residues. CDR3 in amino acids: CASSTRTGSSSEKLFF. CDR3 bases: TGTGCCAGCAGCACACGGACTGGCAGTTCATCTGAAAAACTGTTTTTT.

The table lists this clonotype with many counts. V is TRBV7-2 and J is TRBJ2-3, with no clear D. With 1 base removed from V and 4 bases from J, the gap between germline ends came to 9 bases. CDR1 is SGHTA, CDR2 FQGNSA, per germline. CDR3 length: 14 amino acids. The CDR3: CASSLVGGADTQYF. The DNA of the CDR3 is TGTGCCAGCAGCTTAGTTGGTGGGGCAGATACGCAGTATTTT.

The chain carries TRBV20-1 and TRBJ1-1; D not resolved. The V end was cut by 3 bases, the J end by 3 bases, with 5 bases between. CDR1 and CDR2 from the germline V gene are DFQATT and SNEGSKA (reference sequence). The CDR3 is 11 amino acids. CDR3 loop: CSASYHTEAFF. CDR3 sequence (DNA): TGCAGTGCTAGTTACCACACTGAAGCTTTCTTT.

This clonotype was detected ten times or more. The rearrangement joins TRBV11-2 to TRBJ2-1; tentatively, D is TRBD1 or TRBD2 (5 bases each). This CDR3 has 14 amino acids. Per germline, CDR1 SGHAT and CDR2 FQNNGV. V was cut by 1 base and J by 7 bases, with 11 bases left in between. CDR3 in amino acids: CASSLGGNLNEQFF. The CDR3 DNA follows: TGTGCCAGCAGCTTAGGGGGGAACCTAAATGAGCAGTTCTTC.

The J gene is TRBJ1-2, the V gene TRBV28; D call uncertain. This CDR3 contains 16 residues. The V and J ends lost 0 bases and 0 bases respectively, with 11 bases between them. The germline CDR1 and CDR2 sequences are MDHEN and SYDVKM. The CDR3 nucleotides read TGTGCCAGCAGTTTATGGGGGAGGACGGCTAACTATGGCTACACCTTC. Translation gives CASSLWGRTANYGYTF.

In this sample, this clonotype turned up many times. This chain connects TRBV29-1 to TRBJ2-2; no reliable D call. Germline V gene lookup returns CDR1 SQVTM and CDR2 ANQGSEA. Between the trimmed V and J ends, which lost 2 bases and 6 bases, there was a span of 7 bases. The CDR3 runs to 12 residues. The CDR3 DNA follows: TGCAGCGTTGAAACTATATCCGGGGAGCTGTTTTTT. Encoded protein: CSVETISGELFF.

This clonotype was counted between two and nine times. This chain connects TRBV20-1 to TRBJ2-1, with 7 positions matching TRBD1. The CDR3 is 14 amino acids. V shed 5 bases, J shed 6 bases, and the junction held 10 bases outside the gene matches. Looked up from germline, CDR1 is DFQATT and CDR2 is SNEGSKA (reference sequence). The chain's CDR3 is CSARRQGSGNEQFF. CDR3 DNA: TGCAGTGCTCGAAGACAGGGCTCGGGCAATGAGCAGTTCTTC.

The chain joins TRBV20-1 to TRBJ1-5; no definite D call. Trimming left V 3 bases short and J 0 bases short, with 9 bases between. The CDR3 totals 14 residues. The germline CDR1 and CDR2 sequences are DFQATT and SNEGSKA (reference sequence). CDR3 sequence (DNA): TGCAGTGCTAGTCCCGCCGATAGCAATCAGCCCCAGCATTTT. Translated: CSASPADSNQPQHF.

Turning to this clonotype: A much more abundant neighbour one base away suggests this may be a read error. The chain joins TRBV20-1 to TRBJ2-1, with D tentatively TRBD2 (5 bases). CDR1 is DFQATT, CDR2 SNEGSKA, per germline (reference sequence). V was trimmed by 5 bases and J by 9 bases, leaving 14 bases between them. The CDR3 is made up of 12 amino acids. The CDR3: CSAHSGLTEQFF. CDR3 in DNA: TGCAGTGCTCACAGCGGACTTACTGAGCAGTTCTTC.

With respect to this clonotype: A read error may explain this, as a much larger clone is one base away. The J gene is TRBJ2-5, the V gene TRBV6-2 or TRBV6-3; TRBD1 agrees at 9 bases. CDR3 size: 15 residues. The ends lost 5 bases at V and 5 bases at J; junction bases unmatched: 9. Germline lookup yields CDR1 MNHEY and CDR2 SVGEGT. This chain's CDR3 is CASSDTRTGAETQYF. The CDR3 DNA reads TGTGCCAGCAGTGACACCAGGACAGGGGCGGAGACCCAGTACTTC.

Ten or more counts support this clonotype. The chain employs TRBV9 and TRBJ1-2; D gene uncertain. Germline-derived CDR1 and CDR2 are SGDLS and YYNGEE. V lost 4 bases and J 2 bases, leaving 9 bases between the germline ends. The CDR3 totals 13 residues. CDR3 protein: CASSIVSNYGYTF. As DNA, the CDR3 is TGTGCCAGCAGCATTGTGTCCAACTATGGCTACACCTTC.

V is TRBV12-5 and J is TRBJ2-4; perhaps TRBD2 as D (6 bases). V gave up 4 bases and J gave up 0 bases, with 7 bases separating them. Germline V CDR1 and CDR2: LGHNT, FRNRAP. This CDR3 is built from 14 residues. The CDR3 sequence: CASGSGLAKNIQYF. The CDR3 DNA sequence: TGTGCTAGTGGTTCGGGACTAGCCAAAAACATTCAGTACTTC.

At least ten counts were recorded for this clonotype. This chain joins TRBV10-3 and TRBJ1-5; D not certain. This CDR3 has 14 amino acids. In germline, CDR1 is ENHRY, CDR2 SYGVKD. The V end lost 7 bases, the J end lost 0 bases, and 10 bases lay between the germline ends. DNA for the CDR3: TGTGCCATCAATCCCGGGAATAGCAATCAGCCCCAGCATTTT. Translation gives CAINPGNSNQPQHF.